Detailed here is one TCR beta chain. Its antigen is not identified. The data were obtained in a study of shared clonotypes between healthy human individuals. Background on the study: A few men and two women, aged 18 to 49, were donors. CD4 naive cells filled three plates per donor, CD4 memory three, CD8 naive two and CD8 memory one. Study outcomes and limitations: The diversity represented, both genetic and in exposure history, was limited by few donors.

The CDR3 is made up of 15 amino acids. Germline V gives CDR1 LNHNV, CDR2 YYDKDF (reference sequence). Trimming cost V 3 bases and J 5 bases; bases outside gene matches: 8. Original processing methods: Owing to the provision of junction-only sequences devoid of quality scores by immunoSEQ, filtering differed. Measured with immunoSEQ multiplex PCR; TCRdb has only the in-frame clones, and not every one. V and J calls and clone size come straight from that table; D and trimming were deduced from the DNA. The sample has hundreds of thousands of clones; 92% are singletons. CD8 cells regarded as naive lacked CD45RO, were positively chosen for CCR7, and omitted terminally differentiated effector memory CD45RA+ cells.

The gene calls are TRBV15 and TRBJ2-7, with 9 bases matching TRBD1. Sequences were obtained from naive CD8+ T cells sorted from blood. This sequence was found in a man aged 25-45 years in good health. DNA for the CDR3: TGTGCCACCAGCAGCCCGGCCACAGGGGGCGACGAGCAGTACTTC. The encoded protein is CATSSPATGGDEQYF.